This is a list of T cell receptor beta chains from one sample in a study of T cell responses to AZD1222 COVID-19 vaccine. Method: immunoSEQ multiplex PCR; TCRdb's copy keeps in-frame clones and lacks some. Here the sample spans about 140,000 clones, approximately 92% being singletons. Sequenced here: peripheral blood, sampled on day 0 of AZD1222 vaccination. The source is an adult in good health. CDR3s leave out the opening cysteine and the closing phenylalanine or tryptophan.

V: TRBV3-1/TRBV3-2; CDR3: ASRGAGLGSPLH
V: TRBV29-1; CDR3: SVEVPFLYEQY
V: TRBV24-1; CDR3: ATSDGGSYEQY
V: TRBV7-2; CDR3: ASSFSGSRDEQF
V: TRBV9; CDR3: ASSARTTSSYNEQF
V: TRBV2; CDR3: ASTRLYEQY
V: TRBV29-1; CDR3: SCGGKNTEAF
V: TRBV7-9; CDR3: ASSFFGGDPQY
V: TRBV28; CDR3: ASSLGKTRPSSYEQY
V: TRBV10-1; CDR3: ASSETADGTEAF
V: TRBV7-6; CDR3: ASSLAGQTYGYT
V: TRBV3-1/TRBV3-2; CDR3: ASSQTGTGGNYGYT
V: TRBV3-1/TRBV3-2; CDR3: ASSQGTGGASLH
V: TRBV7-9; CDR3: ASSLRRGGSTGELF
V: TRBV15; CDR3: ATSRGGGFGTDTQY
V: TRBV10-2; CDR3: ASSEGQGINQPQH
V: TRBV6-1; CDR3: ASSEAGEAHGYT
V: TRBV11-1; CDR3: ASSLISDTEAF
V: TRBV7-2; CDR3: ASSITSGGNQETQY
V: TRBV2; CDR3: ASAILPRDEQF
V: TRBV28; CDR3: ASSFAQGTDTQY
V: TRBV5-1; CDR3: ASSWSRQRRSGANVLT
V: TRBV2; CDR3: ASSEQREGPRDTQY
V: TRBV18; CDR3: ASSPPRDRPNRETQY
V: TRBV28; CDR3: ASSPSGATNEKLF
V: TRBV6-4; CDR3: ASNTGTGDSGNEKLF
V: TRBV7-2; CDR3: ASSFGGGTEAF
V: TRBV19; CDR3: ASSPREGVRGNTIY
V: TRBV29-1; CDR3: SVTTGDSQH
V: TRBV27; CDR3: ASSLYRGVGEQY
V: TRBV19; CDR3: ASSITRNQPQH
V: TRBV19; CDR3: ASSIGVSSYNEQF
V: TRBV7-9; CDR3: ASSFGDVGANTEAF
V: TRBV12-3/TRBV12-4; CDR3: ASSSGEGQPQH
V: TRBV18; CDR3: ASSPQARDEQY
V: TRBV7-8; CDR3: ASSLDTSYGYT
V: TRBV28; CDR3: ASSPPGIYEQY
V: TRBV5-1; CDR3: ASSTQGSSYEQY
V: TRBV6-4; CDR3: ASSDSTCWGQKNTEAF